This TCR beta chain emerged from a study of T cell responses to AZD1222 COVID-19 vaccine. The overall study: Investigators merged groups given second doses at roughly 4 or roughly 12 weeks. General study findings and limits: Targets within unmutated variant regions were reportedly found for nearly half of spike-specific TCRs.

Using immunoSEQ multiplex PCR, the repertoire was profiled, and TCRdb retains in-frame clones only, with some absent. The table includes fewer than 130,000 clones, roughly four fifths detected once. Germline CDR1 is MRHNA and CDR2 is SNTAGT. CDR3 size: 14 residues. V was pared by 6 bases and J by 5 bases, with 9 bases of the junction left unmatched. This clone has a single count. Its matching antigen is unknown. The rearrangement joins TRBV6-4 to TRBJ1-2; the match to TRBD1 covers 7 bases. The input for sequencing was peripheral blood, taken on day 0 of AZD1222 vaccination. The sequence came from an adult in good health. Here the CDR3 reads CASSPSQGNYGYTF. Here the CDR3 DNA reads TGTGCCAGCAGCCCCTCACAGGGGAATTATGGCTACACCTTC.